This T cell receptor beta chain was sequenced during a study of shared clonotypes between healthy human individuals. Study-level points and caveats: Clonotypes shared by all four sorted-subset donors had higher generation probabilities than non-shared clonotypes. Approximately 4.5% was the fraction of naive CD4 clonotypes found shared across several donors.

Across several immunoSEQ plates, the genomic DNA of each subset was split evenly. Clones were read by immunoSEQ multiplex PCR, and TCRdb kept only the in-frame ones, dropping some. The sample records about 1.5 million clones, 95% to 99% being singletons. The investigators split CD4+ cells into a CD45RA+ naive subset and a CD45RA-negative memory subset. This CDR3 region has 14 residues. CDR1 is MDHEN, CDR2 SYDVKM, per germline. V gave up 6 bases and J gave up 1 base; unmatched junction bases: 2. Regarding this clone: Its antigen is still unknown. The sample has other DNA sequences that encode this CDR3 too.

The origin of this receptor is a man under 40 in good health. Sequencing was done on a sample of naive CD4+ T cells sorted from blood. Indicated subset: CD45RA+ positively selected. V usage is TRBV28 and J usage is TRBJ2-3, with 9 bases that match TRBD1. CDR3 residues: CASRRQGGTDTQYF. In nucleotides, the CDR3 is TGTGCCAGCAGGAGACAGGGGGGCACAGATACGCAGTATTTT.